The present entry profiles one T cell receptor beta chain with its context. The CDR3 runs to 16 residues. CDR1 and CDR2 (germline): SGHRS, YFSETQ. J lost 1 base, V lost 1 base, and 6 bases had no gene match. These data are taken from a study of blood T cell repertoires in COVID-19. At the level of the study: In each case, the material was cDNA or gDNA derived from T cells, B-cell-depleted T cells, or PBMCs.

Clones were sequenced by immunoSEQ multiplex PCR, and TCRdb holds only the in-frame ones, with some missing. Among hundreds of thousands of clones, approximately 90% were seen once, and the ten largest hold less than 1.5%. The cohort comprised adults aged about 18 to 90 years residing in under 25 US areas. The chain combines TRBV5-1 with TRBJ2-7; 9 bases agree with TRBD2. Sequenced material: PBMCs or T cells enriched from blood (not recorded which). The receptor was isolated from a young woman who had been exposed to COVID-19. CDR3 sequence reads: CASSLTRGGVSYEQYF. CDR3 DNA: TGCGCCAGCAGCTTGACGCGGGGGGGCGTTTCCTACGAGCAGTACTTC.